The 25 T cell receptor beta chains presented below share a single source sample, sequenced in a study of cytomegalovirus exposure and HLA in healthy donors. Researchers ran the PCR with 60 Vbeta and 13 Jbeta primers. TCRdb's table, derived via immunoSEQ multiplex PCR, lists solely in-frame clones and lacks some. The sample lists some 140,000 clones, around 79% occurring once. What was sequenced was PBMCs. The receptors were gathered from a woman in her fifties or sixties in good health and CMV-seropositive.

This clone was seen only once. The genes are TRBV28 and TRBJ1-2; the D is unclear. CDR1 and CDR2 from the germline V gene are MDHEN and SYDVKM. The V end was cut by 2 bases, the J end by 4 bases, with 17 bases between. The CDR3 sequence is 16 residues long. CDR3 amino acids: CASSLTGLLTGYGYTF. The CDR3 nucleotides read TGTGCCAGCAGTTTAACCGGACTGCTGACTGGCTATGGCTACACCTTC.

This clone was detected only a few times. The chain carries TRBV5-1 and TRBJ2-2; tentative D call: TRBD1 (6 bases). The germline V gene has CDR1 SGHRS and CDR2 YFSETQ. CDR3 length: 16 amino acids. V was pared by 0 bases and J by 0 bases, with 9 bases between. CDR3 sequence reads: CASSLGDTPNTGELFF. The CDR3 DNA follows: TGCGCCAGCAGCTTGGGGGACACTCCGAACACCGGGGAGCTGTTTTTT.

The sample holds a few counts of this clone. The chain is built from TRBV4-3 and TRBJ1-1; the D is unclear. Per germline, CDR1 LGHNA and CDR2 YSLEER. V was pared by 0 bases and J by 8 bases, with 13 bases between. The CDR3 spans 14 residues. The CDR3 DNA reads TGCGCCAGCAGCCAAGAACTCGGACTCATAGAAGCTTTCTTT. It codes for CASSQELGLIEAFF.

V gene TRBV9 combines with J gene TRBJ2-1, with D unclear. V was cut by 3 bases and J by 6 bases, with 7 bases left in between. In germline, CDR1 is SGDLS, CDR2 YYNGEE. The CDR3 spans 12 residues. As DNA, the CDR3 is TGTGCCAGCAGCGCCCCCCGCAATGAGCAGTTCTTC. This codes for CASSAPRNEQFF.

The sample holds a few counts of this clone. Here the CDR3 DNA reads TGTGCCAGCAGTTTACAGCGCCCTAATGAAAAACTGTTTTTT. It specifies CASSLQRPNEKLFF. The chain employs TRBV28 and TRBJ1-4, with D unresolved. V shed 2 bases and J shed 3 bases, with 7 bases lying between them. The CDR3 is 14 amino acids. Germline lookup yields CDR1 MDHEN and CDR2 SYDVKM.

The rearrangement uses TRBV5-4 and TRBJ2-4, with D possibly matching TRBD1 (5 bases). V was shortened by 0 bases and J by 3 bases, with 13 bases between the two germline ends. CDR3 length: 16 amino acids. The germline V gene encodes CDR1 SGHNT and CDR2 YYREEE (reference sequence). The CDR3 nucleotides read TGTGCCAGCAGCTTGGGGAAGCAGGGCGGCAAAAACATTCAGTACTTC. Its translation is CASSLGKQGGKNIQYF.

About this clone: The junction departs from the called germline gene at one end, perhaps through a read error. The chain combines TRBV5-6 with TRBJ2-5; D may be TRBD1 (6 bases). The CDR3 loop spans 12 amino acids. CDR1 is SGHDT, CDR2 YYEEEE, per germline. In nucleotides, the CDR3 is TGTGCCAGCAGCCGCGACAGCGGAAGACAGGACTTC. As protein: CASSRDSGRQDF.

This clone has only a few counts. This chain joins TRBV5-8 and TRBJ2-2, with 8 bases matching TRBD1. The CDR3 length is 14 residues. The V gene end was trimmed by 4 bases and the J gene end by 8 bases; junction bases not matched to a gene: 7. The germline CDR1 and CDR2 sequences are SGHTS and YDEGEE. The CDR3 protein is CASSLDRGTGELFF. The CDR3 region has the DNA TGTGCCAGCAGCCTCGACAGGGGAACAGGGGAGCTGTTTTTT.

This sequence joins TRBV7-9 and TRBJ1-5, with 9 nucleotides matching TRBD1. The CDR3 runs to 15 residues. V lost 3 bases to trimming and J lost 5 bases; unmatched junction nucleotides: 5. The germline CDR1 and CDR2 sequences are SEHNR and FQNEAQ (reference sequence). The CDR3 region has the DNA TGTGCCAGCAGCTTGGTGGGACAGGGTGATCAGCCCCAGCATTTT. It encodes CASSLVGQGDQPQHF.

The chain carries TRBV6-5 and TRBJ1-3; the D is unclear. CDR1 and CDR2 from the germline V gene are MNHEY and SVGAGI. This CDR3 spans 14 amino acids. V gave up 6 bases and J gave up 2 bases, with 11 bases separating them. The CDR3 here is CASSLIGPGNTIYF. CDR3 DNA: TGTGCCAGCAGCCTCATTGGGCCTGGAAACACCATATATTTT.

CDR3 sequence (DNA): TGCAGCGTTTCTACTGGGGAGAATCAGCCCCAGCATTTT. This encodes CSVSTGENQPQHF. The chain combines TRBV29-1 with TRBJ1-5, with D uncertain. This CDR3 has 13 amino acids. Deletions cut 5 bases from V and 4 bases from J, with 12 bases between. From germline, CDR1 is SQVTM and CDR2 ANQGSEA.

The CDR3 is CASSVGPMRTDTQYF. CDR3 DNA: TGTGCCAGCAGCGTAGGTCCGATGCGGACAGATACGCAGTATTTT. V is TRBV9 and J is TRBJ2-3; unclear D gene. The CDR3 runs 15 residues. V was clipped by 0 bases and J by 3 bases, with 11 bases between them. The V gene's germline CDR1 is SGDLS and CDR2 YYNGEE.

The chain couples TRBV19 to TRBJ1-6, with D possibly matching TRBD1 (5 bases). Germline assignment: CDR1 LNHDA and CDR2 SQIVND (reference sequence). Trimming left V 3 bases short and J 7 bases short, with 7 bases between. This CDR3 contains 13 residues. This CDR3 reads CASSMDMNSPLHF. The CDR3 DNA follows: TGTGCCAGTAGTATGGACATGAATTCACCCCTCCACTTT. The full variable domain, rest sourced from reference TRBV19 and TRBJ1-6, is DGGITQSPKYLFRKEGQNVTLSCEQNLNHDAMYWYRQDPGQGLRLIYYSQIVNDFQKGDIAEGYSVSREKKESFPLTVTSAQKNPTAFYLCASSMDMNSPLHFGNGTRLTVT.

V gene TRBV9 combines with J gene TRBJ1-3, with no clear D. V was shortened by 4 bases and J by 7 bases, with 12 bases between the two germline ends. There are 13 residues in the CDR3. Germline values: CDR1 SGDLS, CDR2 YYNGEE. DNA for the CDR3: TGTGCCAGCAGCCCACCGAGCGGGAACACCATATATTTT. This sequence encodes CASSPPSGNTIYF.

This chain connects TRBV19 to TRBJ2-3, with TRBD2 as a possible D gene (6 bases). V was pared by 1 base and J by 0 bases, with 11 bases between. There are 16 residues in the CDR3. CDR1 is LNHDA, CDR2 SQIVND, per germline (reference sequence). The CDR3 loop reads CASSIGPGTSTDTQYF. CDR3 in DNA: TGTGCCAGTAGTATAGGCCCAGGGACTAGCACAGATACGCAGTATTTT.

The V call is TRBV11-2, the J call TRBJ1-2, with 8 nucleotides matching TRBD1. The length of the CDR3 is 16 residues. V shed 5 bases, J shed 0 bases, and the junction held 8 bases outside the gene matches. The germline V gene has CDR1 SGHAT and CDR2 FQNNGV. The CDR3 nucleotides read TGTGCCAGCAGCCGCGGGACAGGCTCCTCTAACTATGGCTACACCTTC. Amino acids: CASSRGTGSSNYGYTF.

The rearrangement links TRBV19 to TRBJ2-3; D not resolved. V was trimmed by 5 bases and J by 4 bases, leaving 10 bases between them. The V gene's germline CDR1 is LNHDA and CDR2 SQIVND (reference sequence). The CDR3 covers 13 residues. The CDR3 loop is CASSHLRADTQYF. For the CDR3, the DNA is TGTGCCAGTAGTCACCTCCGAGCAGATACGCAGTATTTT.

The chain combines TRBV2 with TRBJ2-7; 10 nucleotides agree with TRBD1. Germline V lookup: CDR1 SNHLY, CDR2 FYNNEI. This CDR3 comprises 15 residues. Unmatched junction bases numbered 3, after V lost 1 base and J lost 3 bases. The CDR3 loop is CASSEDGTGDYEQYF. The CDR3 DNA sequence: TGTGCCAGCAGTGAAGATGGGACAGGGGACTACGAGCAGTACTTC.

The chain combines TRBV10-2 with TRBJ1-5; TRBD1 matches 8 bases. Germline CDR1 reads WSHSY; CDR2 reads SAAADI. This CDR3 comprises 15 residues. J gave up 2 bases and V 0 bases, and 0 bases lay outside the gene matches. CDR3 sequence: CASSESTGGNQPQHF. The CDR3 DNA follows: TGCGCCAGCAGTGAGTCGACAGGGGGCAATCAGCCCCAGCATTTT.

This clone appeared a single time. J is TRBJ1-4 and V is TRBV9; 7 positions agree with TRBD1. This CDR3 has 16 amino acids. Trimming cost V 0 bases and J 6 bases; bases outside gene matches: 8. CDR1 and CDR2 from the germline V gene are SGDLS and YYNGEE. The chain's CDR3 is CASSVAPGTAYEKLFF. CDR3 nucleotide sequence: TGTGCCAGCAGCGTAGCCCCCGGGACAGCTTATGAAAAACTGTTTTTT.

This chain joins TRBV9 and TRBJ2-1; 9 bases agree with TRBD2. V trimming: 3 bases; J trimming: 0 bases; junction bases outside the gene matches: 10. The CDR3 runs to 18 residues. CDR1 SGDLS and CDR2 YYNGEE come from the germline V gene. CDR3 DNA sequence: TGTGCCAGCAGCGGAGAGGCTAGCGGGATGAGCTCCTACAATGAGCAGTTCTTC. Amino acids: CASSGEASGMSSYNEQFF. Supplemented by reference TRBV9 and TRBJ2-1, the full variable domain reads DSGVTQTPKHLITATGQRVTLRCSPRSGDLSVYWYQQSLDQGLQFLIQYYNGEERAKGNILERFSAQQFPDLHSELNLSSLELGDSALYFCASSGEASGMSSYNEQFFGPGTRLTVL.

The CDR3 DNA reads TGCAGTGCTAACTCCGCTAGCGGGGGGTTCTTC. Translated, it gives CSANSASGGFF. The chain uses TRBV20-1 and TRBJ2-1, with TRBD2 identical over 10 bases. Germline CDR1 reads DFQATT; CDR2 reads SNEGSKA (reference sequence). V shed 4 bases, J shed 15 bases, and the junction held 6 bases outside the gene matches. There are 11 residues in the CDR3.

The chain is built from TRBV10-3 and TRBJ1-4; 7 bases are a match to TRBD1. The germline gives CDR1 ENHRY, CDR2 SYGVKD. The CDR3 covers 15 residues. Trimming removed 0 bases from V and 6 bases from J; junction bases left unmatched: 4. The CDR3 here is CAISESTRGDEKLFF. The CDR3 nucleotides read TGTGCCATCAGTGAGTCAACCAGGGGGGATGAAAAACTGTTTTTT.

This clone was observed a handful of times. CDR3 sequence (DNA): TGCGCCAGCAGCCAAGATCGGGACAGGCAGAACACTGAAGCTTTCTTT. Translated: CASSQDRDRQNTEAFF. This chain joins TRBV4-3 and TRBJ1-1, with 8 bases fitting TRBD1. Germline CDR1 reads LGHNA; CDR2 reads YSLEER. This CDR3 spans 16 amino acids. Trimming took 0 bases from V and 1 from J; bases not matched to a gene: 4.

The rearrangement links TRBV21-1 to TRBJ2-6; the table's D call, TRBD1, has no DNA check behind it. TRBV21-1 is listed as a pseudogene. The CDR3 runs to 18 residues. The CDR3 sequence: CASSTSGTRSSGANVLTF. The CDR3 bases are TGTGCCAGCAGCACTTCCGGGACACGTAGCTCTGGGGCCAACGTCCTGACTTTC.